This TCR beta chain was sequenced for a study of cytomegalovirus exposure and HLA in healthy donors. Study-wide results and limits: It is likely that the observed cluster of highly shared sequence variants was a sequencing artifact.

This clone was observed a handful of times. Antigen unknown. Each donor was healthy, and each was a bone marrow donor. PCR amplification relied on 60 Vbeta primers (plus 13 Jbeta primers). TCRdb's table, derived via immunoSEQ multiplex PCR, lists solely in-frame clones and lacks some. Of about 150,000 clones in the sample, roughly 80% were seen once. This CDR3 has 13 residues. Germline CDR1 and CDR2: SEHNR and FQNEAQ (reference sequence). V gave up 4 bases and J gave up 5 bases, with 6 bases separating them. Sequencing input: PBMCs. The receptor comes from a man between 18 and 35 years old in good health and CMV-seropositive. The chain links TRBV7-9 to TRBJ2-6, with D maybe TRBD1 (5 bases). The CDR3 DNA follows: TGTGCCAGCAGCTCGGACAGGGCCAACGTCCTGACTTTC. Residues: CASSSDRANVLTF.